This is a list of T cell receptor beta chains from one sample in a study of cytomegalovirus exposure and HLA in healthy donors. Produced via immunoSEQ multiplex PCR; TCRdb's table is partial and in-frame only. The sample lists about 150,000 clones, around 84% occurring once. The sample comprised PBMCs. These receptors were taken from a human donor in good health. The CDR3 runs from the conserved cysteine through the conserved F or W. Each record gives: CDR3 length, V gene, D gene, J gene, clone size, CDR3 DNA, CDR3 protein. A D gene is named only where the DNA matches it firmly. Part of the rows lack a size; the others show once, few, many or a class for expanded clones.

11	TRBV29-1	.	TRBJ2-7	.	TGCAGCGTGAGGAGTTCCTACGAGCAGTACTTC	CSVRSSYEQYF
15	TRBV7-9	TRBD2	TRBJ2-2	.	TGTGCCAGCAGCCCAGGACTAGCGAACACCGGGGAGCTGTTTTTT	CASSPGLANTGELFF
14	TRBV7-6	.	TRBJ2-2	once	TGTGCCAGCAGCTTAGGACAGACATCCGGGGAGCTGTTTTTT	CASSLGQTSGELFF
15	TRBV30	TRBD2	TRBJ2-3	.	TGTGCCTGGAGTGGGGGACTAGCGGTCCGGGATACGCAGTATTTT	CAWSGGLAVRDTQYF
13	TRBV28	.	TRBJ1-5	.	TGTGCCAGCAATAGCAATAGCAATCAGCCCCAGCATTTT	CASNSNSNQPQHF
14	TRBV29-1	TRBD2	TRBJ2-7	once	TGCAGCGCGGAGACTAGCGGGCTACCCTACGAGCAGTACTTC	CSAETSGLPYEQYF
14	TRBV4-1	TRBD2	TRBJ2-7	.	TGCGCCAGCAGGAAAGCGGGAGGGATCAACGAGCAGTACTTC	CASRKAGGINEQYF
12	TRBV25-1	TRBD1	TRBJ1-1	once	TGTGCCAGCGTTCGGACAGGGGCTGAAGCTTTCTTT	CASVRTGAEAFF
12	TRBV2	.	TRBJ2-5	.	TGTGCCAGCTTACGGTTCGCGGAGACCCAGTACTTC	CASLRFAETQYF
13	TRBV30	.	TRBJ2-7	.	TGTGCCTGGTCCCGGGGTCTCGAATACGAGCAGTACTTC	CAWSRGLEYEQYF
14	TRBV5-1	.	TRBJ2-3	.	TGCGCCAGCTCAAGCAGGGTTGAGACAGATACGCAGTATTTT	CASSSRVETDTQYF
14	TRBV6-1	.	TRBJ1-2	once	TGTGCCAGCAGTGAATACGGCAGGGATGATGGCTACACCTTC	CASSEYGRDDGYTF
15	TRBV27	.	TRBJ2-3	.	TGTGCCAGCAGTCGCCGGGGGGCCGCCACAGATACGCAGTATTTT	CASSRRGAATDTQYF
14	TRBV11-1	.	TRBJ2-3	.	TGTGCCAGCAGCTCCCGGGTTCGTACAGATACGCAGTATTTT	CASSSRVRTDTQYF
15	TRBV7-9	TRBD1	TRBJ1-2	.	TGTGCCAGCAGCTTAGGAGGGGGCGCGAACTATGGCTACACCTTC	CASSLGGGANYGYTF
15	TRBV28	TRBD1	TRBJ1-3	.	TGTGCCAGCACCACACAGGGGGCGGCAGGAAACACCATATATTTT	CASTTQGAAGNTIYF
13	TRBV5-1	TRBD2	TRBJ2-2	.	TGCGCCAGCAGCTTAGCGGGGGACGGGGAGCTGTTTTTT	CASSLAGDGELFF
12	TRBV18	.	TRBJ2-2	.	TGTGCCAGCTCACCGTCGACCGGGGAGCTGTTTTTT	CASSPSTGELFF
11	TRBV6-6	.	TRBJ1-1	.	TGTGCCAGCAGTAACCAGGCTGAAGCTTTCTTT	CASSNQAEAFF
10	TRBV29-1	.	TRBJ2-3	.	TGCAGCGCTTTGGGGGGTACGCAGTATTTT	CSALGGTQYF
15	TRBV19	TRBD1	TRBJ2-7	few	TGTGCCAGTAGTACGCGACAGGGGGCCAATTACGAGCAGTACTTC	CASSTRQGANYEQYF
13	TRBV19	TRBD1	TRBJ2-1	.	TGTGCCAGTATGATACAGGGGGCCTTGGAGCAGTTCTTC	CASMIQGALEQFF
15	TRBV4-3	.	TRBJ1-4	once	TGCGCCAGCAGCCCTTTTGAGGAACCTAATGAAAAACTGTTTTTT	CASSPFEEPNEKLFF
18	TRBV2	.	TRBJ1-1	.	TGTGCCAGCATGGGGGGATACTTAAATTCCAATGTGCGCTTTGAAGCTTTCTTT	CASMGGYLNSNVRFEAFF
12	TRBV27	.	TRBJ2-5	.	TGTGCCAGCAGTTCCCAGGGAGAGACCCAGTACTTC	CASSSQGETQYF
14	TRBV6-5	TRBD1	TRBJ2-7	.	TGTGCCAGCAGTGCCCGGACAGGGCCCTACGAGCAGTACTTC	CASSARTGPYEQYF
15	TRBV28	TRBD2	TRBJ2-7	.	TGTGCCAGCAGTCCCTCGACTAGCGGGAGTAACGAGCAGTACTTC	CASSPSTSGSNEQYF
17	TRBV7-3	TRBD1	TRBJ2-1	.	TGTGCCAGCAGCGCCAACCCGGGACAGTATCTTGGGGATGAGCAGTTCTTC	CASSANPGQYLGDEQFF
13	TRBV7-9	.	TRBJ2-2	.	TGTGCCAGCAGCTTAGTTTCTACCGGGGAGCTGTTTTTT	CASSLVSTGELFF
17	TRBV27	TRBD2	TRBJ2-1	.	TGTGCCAGCAGTTTAGGTCCGGGGACTAGCAGGTACAATGAGCAGTTCTTC	CASSLGPGTSRYNEQFF
16	TRBV7-5	.	TRBJ1-2	.	TGTGCCAGAAGCTTGGATTCACAGGGAGATAACTATGGCTACACCTTC	CARSLDSQGDNYGYTF
15	TRBV7-2	.	TRBJ1-6	.	TGTGCCAGCAGCTTAGACAGCTTTATTAATTCACCCCTCCACTTT	CASSLDSFINSPLHF
11	TRBV9	.	TRBJ1-1	.	TGTGCCAGCACCGGGGGGGGTGAAGCTTTCTTT	CASTGGGEAFF
17	TRBV2	TRBD1	TRBJ2-5	.	TGTGCCAGCAGTGGGGACCGACAGGGTACACTCCAAGAGACCCAGTACTTC	CASSGDRQGTLQETQYF
13	TRBV29-1	TRBD1	TRBJ2-7	.	TGCAGCGTTGGAACAGGGGTAACCTACGAGCAGTACTTC	CSVGTGVTYEQYF
14	TRBV7-9	.	TRBJ1-4	.	TGTGCCAGCAGCTTCAGACAGGAAAATGAAAAACTGTTTTTT	CASSFRQENEKLFF
17	TRBV6-1	TRBD1	TRBJ2-6	.	TGTGCCAGCAGTGTGGACAGGCGTAGCTCTGGGGCCAACGTCCTGACTTTC	CASSVDRRSSGANVLTF
14	TRBV7-9	TRBD1	TRBJ1-2	.	TGTGCCAGCAGGCCAGGACAGGGGCACTATGGCTACACCTTC	CASRPGQGHYGYTF
13	TRBV18	.	TRBJ2-2	.	TGTGCCAGCTCACCCCAGGGCACCGGGGAGCTGTTTTTT	CASSPQGTGELFF
17	TRBV18	TRBD1	TRBJ2-6	few	TGTGCCAGCTCAAGGGGACAGGGAAACTCTGGGGCCAACGTCCTGACTTTC	CASSRGQGNSGANVLTF
14	TRBV2	TRBD2	TRBJ2-1	once	TGTGCCAGCAATTTAGCGGGAGATTCAGGTGAGCAGTTCTTC	CASNLAGDSGEQFF
14	TRBV5-4	.	TRBJ1-1	.	TGTGCCAGCAGCCCCGTCTTGGGAGACACTGAAGCTTTCTTT	CASSPVLGDTEAFF
15	TRBV13	.	TRBJ1-1	.	TGTGCCAGCAGCTCACAACAGGGAGTGGACACTGAAGCTTTCTTT	CASSSQQGVDTEAFF
14	TRBV7-3	.	TRBJ2-2	.	TGTGCCAGCACCCCCCGTGTGGCCGCCGGGGAGCTGTTTTTT	CASTPRVAAGELFF
14	TRBV7-9	.	TRBJ2-7	.	TGTGCCAGCAGCTTAAAAGGGGCTACCCACGAGCAGTACTTC	CASSLKGATHEQYF
19	TRBV14	TRBD2	TRBJ2-7	.	TGTGCCAGCAGCCAAGGCCACCCTTACTGGAGCGGGAGGAGGGACGAGCAGTACTTC	CASSQGHPYWSGRRDEQYF
16	TRBV10-3	TRBD1	TRBJ2-7	.	TGTGCCACCTCAGAACGCGGGACAGGGGTTGCCTACGAGCAGTACTTC	CATSERGTGVAYEQYF
13	TRBV2	.	TRBJ2-7	once	TGTGCCAGCAGTGGGGACAAAAACTACGAGCAGTACTTC	CASSGDKNYEQYF
15	TRBV21-1	.	TRBJ2-5	.	TGTGCCAGCAGACGACTAGCGGGGTGCCAAGAGACCCAGTACTTC	CASRRLAGCQETQYF
14	TRBV7-8	.	TRBJ1-5	.	TGTGCCAGCAGCCCCCGACCGGTCCTGGGAGCCCAGCATTTT	CASSPRPVLGAQHF
14	TRBV6-1	.	TRBJ2-7	.	TGTGCCAGCAGGGTTTGGGACTCCTCCTACGAGCAGTACTTC	CASRVWDSSYEQYF
16	TRBV9	TRBD1	TRBJ1-3	.	TGTGCCAGCAGCCTCATGACAGGGCTCTCTGGAAACACCATATATTTT	CASSLMTGLSGNTIYF
14	TRBV6-4	.	TRBJ2-3	.	TGTGCCAGCAGTCCAGTAAGAAACACAGATACGCAGTATTTT	CASSPVRNTDTQYF
15	TRBV4-2	.	TRBJ2-7	.	TGTGCCAGCAGCCAAGTGGGAGGGGGGAACTACGAGCAGTACTTC	CASSQVGGGNYEQYF
15	TRBV7-6	TRBD1	TRBJ1-5	once	TGTGCCAGCAGCCCCCGGACAGGGGAAGGGCAGCCCCAGCATTTT	CASSPRTGEGQPQHF
14	TRBV5-5	.	TRBJ2-2	few	TGTGCCAGCAGCCCGGTTGGTCTAGCCGGGGAGCTGTTTTTT	CASSPVGLAGELFF
15	TRBV4-1	.	TRBJ2-1	.	TGCGCCAGCAGCCAAGGGAGGAACCGGAACAATGAGCAGTTCTTC	CASSQGRNRNNEQFF